The rows below give T cell receptor beta chains drawn from one sample of a study of cytomegalovirus exposure and HLA in healthy donors. The table came from immunoSEQ multiplex PCR; TCRdb's copy has only in-frame clones and leaves some out. This sample has about 90,000 clones, with roughly 58% found just once. Sequenced material: PBMCs. These receptors were taken from a woman aged 30 to 39 in good health and CMV-seropositive. CDR3s include the opening cysteine and the closing phenylalanine or tryptophan. D genes are given only for firm matches. A clone size is listed for some rows: how often the clone was seen (once, few, many), or a class if it is expanded.

clone_size: .; d_call: .; v_call: TRBV5-8; j_call: TRBJ1-1; cdr3_nt: TGTGCCAGCAGCTTTACACCGAACACTGAAGCTTTCTTT; cdr3_aa: CASSFTPNTEAFF
clone_size: .; d_call: .; v_call: TRBV7-9; j_call: TRBJ2-3; cdr3_nt: TGTGCCAGCAGCTCCTCCTTGTTCCGGACGCAGTATTTT; cdr3_aa: CASSSSLFRTQYF
clone_size: .; d_call: .; v_call: TRBV18; j_call: TRBJ2-7; cdr3_nt: TGTGCCAGCACCCAACAGGCGGGGGCTGAGTACGAGCAGTACTTC; cdr3_aa: CASTQQAGAEYEQYF
clone_size: .; d_call: TRBD1; v_call: TRBV18; j_call: TRBJ1-2; cdr3_nt: TGTGCCAGCTCACGGGGGACAGATTCATTCTATGGCTACACCTTC; cdr3_aa: CASSRGTDSFYGYTF
clone_size: .; d_call: .; v_call: TRBV5-6; j_call: TRBJ1-2; cdr3_nt: TGTGCCAGCAGCTTGGCGAGCTATGGCTACACCTTC; cdr3_aa: CASSLASYGYTF
clone_size: .; d_call: .; v_call: TRBV6-5; j_call: TRBJ1-2; cdr3_nt: TGTGCCAGCACCCCTGGGGGGGTCAACTATGGCTACACCTTC; cdr3_aa: CASTPGGVNYGYTF
clone_size: .; d_call: TRBD1; v_call: TRBV28; j_call: TRBJ1-4; cdr3_nt: TGTGCCAGCAGACCCGGAGGGGGCTTGGATGAAAAACTGTTTTTT; cdr3_aa: CASRPGGGLDEKLFF
clone_size: .; d_call: .; v_call: TRBV7-2; j_call: TRBJ2-7; cdr3_nt: TGTGCCAGCAGCACCACAGGTTACGAGCAGTACTTC; cdr3_aa: CASSTTGYEQYF
clone_size: once; d_call: TRBD1; v_call: TRBV12-5; j_call: TRBJ2-5; cdr3_nt: TGTGCTAGTGGTCTGGAAACCCGGAGGACAGGGCGAGAGACCCAGTACTTC; cdr3_aa: CASGLETRRTGRETQYF
clone_size: few; d_call: TRBD2; v_call: TRBV5-5; j_call: TRBJ2-7; cdr3_nt: TGTGCCAGCAGCTTGGGAAGCGGGGCCTACGAGCAGTACTTC; cdr3_aa: CASSLGSGAYEQYF
clone_size: .; d_call: .; v_call: TRBV7-6; j_call: TRBJ2-1; cdr3_nt: TGTGCCAGCAGCTTAGCGAATTCTAGGGGTACCCCGAATGAGCAGTTCTTC; cdr3_aa: CASSLANSRGTPNEQFF
clone_size: few; d_call: .; v_call: TRBV7-9; j_call: TRBJ1-3; cdr3_nt: TGTGCCAGCATCGGCCTCATCAGGAACACCATATATTTT; cdr3_aa: CASIGLIRNTIYF
clone_size: .; d_call: .; v_call: TRBV10-3; j_call: TRBJ2-3; cdr3_nt: TGTGCCATCAGTACAAGTTTTAGCACAGATACGCAGTATTTT; cdr3_aa: CAISTSFSTDTQYF
clone_size: .; d_call: TRBD1; v_call: TRBV6-1; j_call: TRBJ1-1; cdr3_nt: TGTGCCAGCAGTAGGGGACAGGGAATAACTGAAGCTTTCTTT; cdr3_aa: CASSRGQGITEAFF
clone_size: few; d_call: TRBD1; v_call: TRBV10-2; j_call: TRBJ2-7; cdr3_nt: TGCGCCAGCAGTGACGAACAGGGGGGCAGTTACGAGCAGTACTTC; cdr3_aa: CASSDEQGGSYEQYF
clone_size: .; d_call: TRBD1; v_call: TRBV20-1; j_call: TRBJ1-1; cdr3_nt: TGCAGTGCCCGGACAGGGCCTGAAGCTTTCTTT; cdr3_aa: CSARTGPEAFF
clone_size: .; d_call: TRBD2; v_call: TRBV7-3; j_call: TRBJ2-1; cdr3_nt: TGTGCCAGCAGCTTAACGCTAGCGGGGCTCAATGAGCAGTTCTTC; cdr3_aa: CASSLTLAGLNEQFF
clone_size: .; d_call: .; v_call: TRBV5-1; j_call: TRBJ1-3; cdr3_nt: TGCGCCAGCAGCTTGGTTGGGGCCTCCGGGGGAAACACCATATATTTT; cdr3_aa: CASSLVGASGGNTIYF
clone_size: .; d_call: TRBD1; v_call: TRBV6-5; j_call: TRBJ1-6; cdr3_nt: TGTGCCAGCAGTACCGGACAGGTACCTAATTCACCCCTCCACTTT; cdr3_aa: CASSTGQVPNSPLHF
clone_size: once; d_call: TRBD2; v_call: TRBV13; j_call: TRBJ2-2; cdr3_nt: TGTGCCAGCAGCCTCCCCCCTAGCGGGGGAAGATGGGAGCTGTTTTTT; cdr3_aa: CASSLPPSGGRWELFF
clone_size: .; d_call: .; v_call: TRBV27; j_call: TRBJ2-2; cdr3_nt: TGTGCCAGCAGTTCGCGGGTGGGAAATCTCCAGATAACGAACACCGGGGAGCTGTTTTTT; cdr3_aa: CASSSRVGNLQITNTGELFF
clone_size: .; d_call: .; v_call: TRBV6-5; j_call: TRBJ2-7; cdr3_nt: TGTGCCAGCAGTGAAGCGTGGCACTACGAGCAGTACTTC; cdr3_aa: CASSEAWHYEQYF
clone_size: .; d_call: TRBD2; v_call: TRBV7-2; j_call: TRBJ2-1; cdr3_nt: TGTGCCAGCAGCCTTTCTAGCGGGGGCTACAATGAGCAGTTCTTC; cdr3_aa: CASSLSSGGYNEQFF
clone_size: .; d_call: TRBD1; v_call: TRBV9; j_call: TRBJ1-2; cdr3_nt: TGTGCCAGCAGTGCAGGGGGCGGAAACTATGGCTACACCTTC; cdr3_aa: CASSAGGGNYGYTF
clone_size: once; d_call: .; v_call: TRBV29-1; j_call: TRBJ2-1; cdr3_nt: TGCAGCGTTGCGCCTAGCCCCTACAATGAGCAGTTCTTC; cdr3_aa: CSVAPSPYNEQFF
clone_size: .; d_call: TRBD1; v_call: TRBV28; j_call: TRBJ1-2; cdr3_nt: TGTGCCAGCAGCCTCTCGACAGGGAACTATGGCTACACCTTC; cdr3_aa: CASSLSTGNYGYTF
clone_size: few; d_call: TRBD1; v_call: TRBV29-1; j_call: TRBJ2-5; cdr3_nt: TGCAGCGTCCCGGGACAGGGGTCGGCAGAGACCCAGTACTTC; cdr3_aa: CSVPGQGSAETQYF
clone_size: .; d_call: TRBD1; v_call: TRBV5-1; j_call: TRBJ2-1; cdr3_nt: TGCGCCAGCAGCATGGACAGGGGGATTGATGAGCAGTTCTTC; cdr3_aa: CASSMDRGIDEQFF
clone_size: .; d_call: .; v_call: TRBV7-6; j_call: TRBJ2-5; cdr3_nt: TGTGCCAGCAGCTTACATGGCAGAGAGACCCAGTACTTC; cdr3_aa: CASSLHGRETQYF
clone_size: .; d_call: TRBD1; v_call: TRBV15; j_call: TRBJ1-2; cdr3_nt: TGTGCCACCAGCACAACGTCAGGGGGGCATGGCTACACCTTC; cdr3_aa: CATSTTSGGHGYTF
clone_size: few; d_call: .; v_call: TRBV19; j_call: TRBJ1-1; cdr3_nt: TGTGCCAGTAGTCCCCTTTGGGGGGTCGGTGAAGCTTTCTTT; cdr3_aa: CASSPLWGVGEAFF
clone_size: .; d_call: TRBD1; v_call: TRBV6-5; j_call: TRBJ1-1; cdr3_nt: TGTGCCAGCAATATGGGACAGGGGAACACTGAAGCTTTCTTT; cdr3_aa: CASNMGQGNTEAFF